This T cell receptor (beta chain) emerged from a study of blood T cells in healthy people across ages. As regards this clonotype: The antigen is undetermined.

Overall study findings and caveats: Estimates based on one million T cells were treated as lower bounds.

Primers used in a second PCR of roughly 6 to 12 cycles were a sample-barcoded 5' primer and a J-beta primer mix. TCRdb re-called the 5' RACE reads with MiXCR, one entry per CDR3 protein. This repertoire shows approximately 900,000 distinct CDR3 sequences, roughly 50% found once; its top ten account for about an eighth. The study drew donors from healthy Caucasian individuals in Russia aged about 6 to 90. The authors extracted at least 6 micrograms of total RNA per sample. This clonotype was sampled from a man aged 25-45 years in good health. The specimen sequenced was blood.

The CDR3 DNA follows: TGTGCCAGCAGCCAAGTAGGGCAGGGCTCCTACGAGCAGTACTTC. Protein sequence: CASSQVGQGSYEQYF. This chain joins TRBV4-2 and TRBJ2-7, with TRBD1 as a possible D gene (5 bases). V shed 1 base and J shed 0 bases, with 10 bases lying between them. The germline V gene encodes CDR1 LGHNA and CDR2 YNFKEQ. This CDR3 has 15 residues.